The clone carrying this TCR beta chain occurred many times. Its target is unknown. This sample stems from a study of CD8 T cells in ankylosing spondylitis. Regarding the study as a whole: The clones that were linked to disease were reported to be significantly enriched in matched synovial fluid samples from ankylosing spondylitis patients. Earlier studies detected some motif variants in reactive arthritis synovial fluid and blood.

TCRdb re-analysed the 5' RACE reads in MiXCR, keeping a single row per CDR3 protein. The sample yields more than 250,000 distinct CDR3 sequences, 9.5% to 13% seen once. The CDR3 contains 14 residues. Germline CDR1 reads SGHTA; CDR2 reads FQGNSA. Trimming took 1 base from V and 0 from J, leaving 5 bases between them. The chain combines TRBV7-2 with TRBJ2-3, with D unclear. The sample comprised blood, either unsorted or a sorted T cell fraction (not recorded which). The clonotype comes from a female donor with ankylosing spondylitis or in good health (not recorded which). CDR3 nucleotides: TGTGCCAGCAGCTTAGGACTCAGCACAGATACGCAGTATTTT. Protein sequence: CASSLGLSTDTQYF. Based on the CDR3 plus reference TRBV7-2 and TRBJ2-3, the full variable domain is GAGVSQSPSNKVTEKGKDVELRCDPISGHTALYWYRQSLGQGLEFLIYFQGNSAPDKSGLPSDRFSAERTGGSVSTLTIQRTQQEDSAVYLCASSLGLSTDTQYFGPGTRLTVL.